One sample yielded the 9 T cell receptor beta chains listed below, sequenced in a study of T cells expressing NK-cell markers. After re-calling the 5' RACE reads, TCRdb lists one entry per CDR3 protein, DNA absent. Here the sample table reports 250,000 to 300,000 distinct CDR3 sequences. Sequencing input: blood T cells: a sorted CD56 or NKG2C T cell subset, CD4+ or CD8+ T cells, or bulk PBMC T cells (not recorded which). Every receptor here comes from a young man in good health.

This chain connects TRBV5-4 to TRBJ1-1. There are 16 residues in the CDR3. The germline gives CDR1 SGHNT, CDR2 YYREEE (reference sequence). The CDR3 loop is CASSLRGGKAPTEAFF. Full variable domain (outside the CDR3, taken from reference TRBV5-4 and TRBJ1-1): ETGVTQSPTHLIKTRGQQVTLRCSSQSGHNTVSWYQQALGQGPQFIFQYYREEENGRGNFPPRFSGLQFPNYSSELNVNALELDDSALYLCASSLRGGKAPTEAFFGQGTRLTVV.

The CDR3 sequence: CASRTGTGAYEQYF. The chain links TRBV5-5 to TRBJ2-7; TCRdb designates TRBD1, a call that cannot be tested without DNA. The CDR3 runs to 14 residues. Germline loops: CDR1 SGHKS, CDR2 YYEKEE (reference sequence).

The chain employs TRBV11-3 and TRBJ2-5; TCRdb calls TRBD1, which cannot be checked without DNA. The CDR3 has 15 residues. Per the germline V gene, CDR1 is SGHNT and CDR2 is YENEEA. The CDR3 is CASSWEGQGTETQYF.

The genes are TRBV20-1 and TRBJ2-7; without DNA, the TCRdb call of TRBD2 cannot be checked. This CDR3 comprises 16 residues. Germline V gene lookup returns CDR1 DFQATT and CDR2 SNEGSKA (reference sequence). This chain's CDR3 is CSARPKGAGGVNEQYF.

V is TRBV27 and J is TRBJ1-3; TCRdb indicates TRBD1, and absent DNA this call remains unverified. Germline V CDR1 and CDR2: MNHEY, SMNVEV (reference sequence). This CDR3 comprises 16 residues. The CDR3 region is CASSRWGRSSGNTIYF.

The V and J genes are TRBV7-2 and TRBJ2-1; TCRdb's D call, TRBD2, is unchecked because there is no DNA. The CDR3 contains 16 residues. CDR1 and CDR2 from the germline V gene are SGHTA and FQGNSA. This CDR3 reads CASSLGASGRYNEQFF.

The chain combines TRBV29-1 with TRBJ1-1; TCRdb names TRBD1, which stays unverified in the absence of DNA. This CDR3 spans 12 amino acids. The germline V gene encodes CDR1 SQVTM and CDR2 ANQGSEA. The CDR3 reads CSGGRQGSLAFF.

The gene calls are TRBV10-3 and TRBJ2-2. This CDR3 spans 15 amino acids. Germline-derived CDR1 and CDR2 are ENHRY and SYGVKD. The chain's CDR3 is CAIGFVRSSTGELFF.

The chain recombines TRBV12-3 or TRBV12-4 with TRBJ2-1; TCRdb's D call, TRBD1, is unchecked because there is no DNA. The CDR3 is 15 amino acids. This CDR3 is CASSSRTGGLNEQFF.